The present entry profiles one T cell receptor (beta chain) with its context. The antigen remains unidentified. This table comes from immunoSEQ multiplex PCR, and its TCRdb copy is limited to in-frame clones, with some not included. Among 30,000 to 35,000 clones listed, over 80% were seen once. Exclusion applied to patients with autoimmune disease history or systemic immunosuppression. Cycle 7 day 1, cycle 4 day 1, and baseline were the timepoints at which blood was sampled. Germline values: CDR1 MNHEY, CDR2 SVGAGI. The CDR3 runs to 15 residues. V was clipped by 0 bases and J by 4 bases; unmatched bases: 3. This specimen comes from a study of OX40 agonist ivuxolimab in advanced cancers. About the study: Treatment received earlier with anti-PD-1, anti-PD-L1 or anti-CTLA-4 agents was allowed, and approximately 40% had some. Overall study results and limits: Researchers report that CD8+ T cells had, on average, more expanded clones than CD4+.

This specimen was CD4+ or CD8+ T cells sorted from blood, taken in a trial of the OX40 agonist ivuxolimab. The origin of this receptor is an adult with an advanced solid tumor such as melanoma, head and neck, liver or kidney cancer. The chain is built from TRBV6-5 and TRBJ1-1; 9 bases are shared with TRBD1. The CDR3 region is CASSYSGTGPTEAFF. The CDR3 bases are TGTGCCAGCAGTTACTCTGGGACAGGGCCCACTGAAGCTTTCTTT.